This entry is about one TCR beta chain. This entry is derived from a study of OX40 agonist ivuxolimab in advanced cancers. Sequencing was performed with immunoSEQ multiplex PCR; in TCRdb, only in-frame clones are kept and a portion is missing. The sample includes about 31,000 clones, 75% to 90% seen only once; the top ten take over 35%. Sequencing used CD4+ or CD8+ T cells sorted from blood, obtained in a trial of the OX40 agonist ivuxolimab. This TCR came from an adult with an advanced solid tumor such as melanoma, head and neck, liver or kidney cancer.

CDR3 in DNA: TGTGCCAGTAGTATAGTATTAAGGCGGTTTCCCCGAGAGCCCCAGCATTTT. It is translated as CASSIVLRRFPREPQHF. The rearrangement joins TRBV19 to TRBJ1-5, with D unclear. The V and J ends lost 1 base and 8 bases respectively, with 21 bases between them. Germline loops: CDR1 LNHDA, CDR2 SQIVND (reference sequence). CDR3 length: 17 residues.